The rows below give T cell receptor beta chains drawn from one sample of a study of blood T cell repertoires in COVID-19. TCRdb's copy holds only in-frame clones and misses some; the assay was immunoSEQ multiplex PCR. The repertoire has 75,000 to 90,000 clones, more than 70% of them found once; the top ten carry under 8.5%. The sequenced sample consisted of peripheral blood. The receptors shown here come from a man aged 45 to 65 with active COVID-19. The CDR3 runs from the conserved cysteine through the conserved F or W. Each record gives: clone size, V gene, D gene, J gene, CDR3 protein. The D gene is left open where the match is weak. Some rows mark clone size as missing; the rest say once, few, many or name a class of expanded clone.

clone_size: .; v_call: TRBV6-2/TRBV6-3; d_call: .; j_call: TRBJ2-6; cdr3_aa: CASSYLFSGANVLTF
clone_size: few; v_call: TRBV14; d_call: .; j_call: TRBJ1-2; cdr3_aa: CASSQALGDALGYTF
clone_size: .; v_call: TRBV28; d_call: TRBD1; j_call: TRBJ1-4; cdr3_aa: CASSRLGQGAEKLFF
clone_size: .; v_call: TRBV29-1; d_call: TRBD1; j_call: TRBJ1-5; cdr3_aa: CSVGDGTGGRGVNQPQHF
clone_size: .; v_call: TRBV5-6; d_call: TRBD2; j_call: TRBJ2-3; cdr3_aa: CASSWPPGLAGSTDTQYF
clone_size: .; v_call: TRBV6-5; d_call: TRBD1; j_call: TRBJ2-7; cdr3_aa: CATSGQGSYEQYF
clone_size: .; v_call: TRBV4-2; d_call: .; j_call: TRBJ1-4; cdr3_aa: CASSQGGSNNEKLFF
clone_size: .; v_call: TRBV5-1; d_call: TRBD2; j_call: TRBJ2-3; cdr3_aa: CASSFGGLEADTQYF
clone_size: .; v_call: TRBV4-3; d_call: .; j_call: TRBJ1-2; cdr3_aa: CASSQEGTPDRYGYTF
clone_size: .; v_call: TRBV18; d_call: TRBD2; j_call: TRBJ2-2; cdr3_aa: CASSPRAGPNTGELFF
clone_size: .; v_call: TRBV28; d_call: .; j_call: TRBJ2-3; cdr3_aa: CASSFRTAYNTQYF
clone_size: .; v_call: TRBV6-6; d_call: .; j_call: TRBJ1-1; cdr3_aa: CASSQGVMNTEAFF
clone_size: once; v_call: TRBV19; d_call: .; j_call: TRBJ1-2; cdr3_aa: CASSPGTLNYGYTF
clone_size: few; v_call: TRBV28; d_call: TRBD1; j_call: TRBJ1-6; cdr3_aa: CASSLSGTGVNSPLHF
clone_size: .; v_call: TRBV9; d_call: TRBD1; j_call: TRBJ1-1; cdr3_aa: CASSVGAGGIEAFF
clone_size: .; v_call: TRBV30; d_call: .; j_call: TRBJ2-7; cdr3_aa: CAWSVHSYEQYF
clone_size: .; v_call: TRBV10-1; d_call: .; j_call: TRBJ2-7; cdr3_aa: CASPSKTATYEQYF
clone_size: .; v_call: TRBV28; d_call: TRBD1; j_call: TRBJ1-5; cdr3_aa: CASSSRGSQPQHF
clone_size: .; v_call: TRBV4-3; d_call: TRBD2; j_call: TRBJ2-3; cdr3_aa: CASSRQGLAGGPTDTQYF
clone_size: .; v_call: TRBV5-8; d_call: TRBD1; j_call: TRBJ1-6; cdr3_aa: CASSLLGQGDSPLHF
clone_size: once; v_call: TRBV19; d_call: .; j_call: TRBJ2-1; cdr3_aa: CASSAITGLHTVDEQFF
clone_size: .; v_call: TRBV11-2; d_call: TRBD2; j_call: TRBJ2-1; cdr3_aa: CASAGLAGGESYNEQFF
clone_size: .; v_call: TRBV27; d_call: .; j_call: TRBJ2-6; cdr3_aa: CASSPSWAQSSGANVLTF
clone_size: few; v_call: TRBV4-3; d_call: TRBD2; j_call: TRBJ2-2; cdr3_aa: CASSTGLGLLTGELFF
clone_size: once; v_call: TRBV5-1; d_call: TRBD1; j_call: TRBJ1-1; cdr3_aa: CASSPLVVTGMREAFF
clone_size: .; v_call: TRBV2; d_call: .; j_call: TRBJ1-2; cdr3_aa: CASSEGQDYGYTF